A selection of T cell receptor beta chains follows, all from one sample in a study of blood T cell repertoires in COVID-19. Clones were read by immunoSEQ multiplex PCR, and TCRdb kept only the in-frame ones, dropping some. The sample holds approximately 330,000 clones, around nine tenths seen once. What was sequenced was PBMCs or T cells enriched from blood (not recorded which). The receptor source for this set is a woman aged 25 to 39 who had recovered from COVID-19. Each CDR3 is given with its conserved first and last residue. A D gene is named only where the DNA matches it firmly. Size is stated for part of the rows, as once, few or many counts, or as a class when the clone is expanded.

DNA,CDR3,J,V,size,length,D
TGTGCCAGCAGCTTAGTCCCATGGGACATCGAGAGGGGCTACACCTTC,CASSLVPWDIERGYTF,TRBJ1-2,TRBV7-2,few,16,NA
TGTGCCAGCAGTTTATCCCTAGAGAACACTGAAGCTTTCTTT,CASSLSLENTEAFF,TRBJ1-1,TRBV27,NA,14,NA
TGTGCCAGCAGCACCCCGGGAGCAGAGCGCGAGCAGTACTTC,CASSTPGAEREQYF,TRBJ2-7,TRBV5-4,once,14,NA
TGTGCCAGCAGCCGCTTGTATTGGGACAGTGAAGCTTTCTTT,CASSRLYWDSEAFF,TRBJ1-1,TRBV11-2,NA,14,TRBD1
TGCGCCAGCAGGCATACCGGGACACTCACAGATACGCAGTATTTT,CASRHTGTLTDTQYF,TRBJ2-3,TRBV4-1,NA,15,NA
TGTGCCAGCAGCGCTGTCTACTCTGGGGCCAACGTCCTGACTTTC,CASSAVYSGANVLTF,TRBJ2-6,TRBV7-2,NA,15,NA
TGTGCCAGCAGCTTTGACAGGGCTGGAAACACCATATATTTT,CASSFDRAGNTIYF,TRBJ1-3,TRBV7-3,NA,14,TRBD1
TGCGCCAGCAGCCCCGTACACCCGAACACTGAAGCTTTCTTT,CASSPVHPNTEAFF,TRBJ1-1,TRBV5-1,NA,14,NA
TGTGCCACCAGCAGCCGCCTAACTAGCGGTAGCTCCTACAATGAGCAGTTCTTC,CATSSRLTSGSSYNEQFF,TRBJ2-1,TRBV15,NA,18,TRBD2
TGTGCCAGCAGTTTTGACAGGGAGAGCAATCAGCCCCAGCATTTT,CASSFDRESNQPQHF,TRBJ1-5,TRBV27,NA,15,TRBD1
TGTGCCTGGAGTGTACGATGGGGCGTCACTGAAGCTTTCTTT,CAWSVRWGVTEAFF,TRBJ1-1,TRBV30,NA,14,NA
TGTGCCAGCAGCTTAGGGACCGGGACCGGGGGGTCCAATGAGCAGTTCTTC,CASSLGTGTGGSNEQFF,TRBJ2-1,TRBV11-3,NA,17,TRBD2
TGTGCCAGCAGCGCCGAACTAGCGGGAGCTAATGAGCAGTTCTTC,CASSAELAGANEQFF,TRBJ2-1,TRBV2,NA,15,TRBD2
TGTGCCAGCCGACGGGAGGGCCTTATCAGTGAGCAGTTCTTC,CASRREGLISEQFF,TRBJ2-1,TRBV18,NA,14,TRBD2
TGTGCCTGGACCCCGGGCCTAGCGGGATATAAAGATACGCAGTATTTT,CAWTPGLAGYKDTQYF,TRBJ2-3,TRBV30,NA,16,TRBD2
TGCGCCAGCAGCTTGAGCGGCCACGGTTCGTACGAAGCTTTCTTT,CASSLSGHGSYEAFF,TRBJ1-1,TRBV5-1,NA,15,NA
TGTGCCAGCAGCCACAGGGGCGAGGAGACCCAGTACTTC,CASSHRGEETQYF,TRBJ2-5,TRBV11-3,NA,13,TRBD1
TGCGCCAGCAGCTTGTTCGCCTACCATAACTCTGGGGCCAACGTCCTGACTTTC,CASSLFAYHNSGANVLTF,TRBJ2-6,TRBV5-1,NA,18,NA
TGTGCCAGCGCAACCGGGAGAGTATCCTACAATGAGCAGTTCTTC,CASATGRVSYNEQFF,TRBJ2-1,TRBV9,NA,15,NA
TGTGCCAGCAGTTACCCGACAGGGGGCGGGAGTGAAAAACTGTTTTTT,CASSYPTGGGSEKLFF,TRBJ1-4,TRBV6-5,once,16,TRBD1
TGTGCCAGCTCACCATTTGGACTAGCGGGAGGATCCTACGAGCAGTACTTC,CASSPFGLAGGSYEQYF,TRBJ2-7,TRBV18,once,17,TRBD2
TGTGCCAGCAGTTACTACGCCTTAGACAATGAGCAGTTCTTC,CASSYYALDNEQFF,TRBJ2-1,TRBV6-5,few,14,NA
TGTGCCAGCAGAGCGGGGGGAACTAATGAAAAACTGTTTTTT,CASRAGGTNEKLFF,TRBJ1-4,TRBV5-8,NA,14,NA
TGTGCCAGCAGCCCCTTCCGGGATACTAACTATGGCTACACCTTC,CASSPFRDTNYGYTF,TRBJ1-2,TRBV11-2,once,15,NA
TGTGCCAGCAGCGTAGCTAGCCTAGCGGGAGTGATTGGCGAGCAGTACTTC,CASSVASLAGVIGEQYF,TRBJ2-7,TRBV9,NA,17,TRBD2
TGCAGCGTGACAGTGACCAGCACAGATACGCAGTATTTT,CSVTVTSTDTQYF,TRBJ2-3,TRBV29-1,NA,13,NA
TGTGCCAGCAGTGAACGTCTCTCTGGAAACACCATATATTTT,CASSERLSGNTIYF,TRBJ1-3,TRBV2,NA,14,NA
TGTGCCAGCAGTTACTCTGGCCGGTGGACTCCCTACGAGCAGTACTTC,CASSYSGRWTPYEQYF,TRBJ2-7,TRBV6-5,NA,16,NA
TGTGCCAGCAGCCAAGAGGTTAGCGGGAGGTCCAATGAGCAGTTCTTC,CASSQEVSGRSNEQFF,TRBJ2-1,TRBV4-2,NA,16,TRBD2
TGCGCCAGCAGTGAGGGCAGCTACGAGCAGTACTTC,CASSEGSYEQYF,TRBJ2-7,TRBV10-1,NA,12,NA
TGTGCCAGCAGCCCTAAGGACAGGGGTGAGGAGACCCAGTACTTC,CASSPKDRGEETQYF,TRBJ2-5,TRBV4-2,NA,15,TRBD1
TGTGCCAGCAATAGGGGTTATAGCAATCAGCCCCAGCATTTT,CASNRGYSNQPQHF,TRBJ1-5,TRBV2,NA,14,NA
TGTGCCAGCAGTGAATCGGGGTATGGCTACACCTTC,CASSESGYGYTF,TRBJ1-2,TRBV2,NA,12,NA
TGTGCCAGCAGCCCGGACTACCTTAGCACAGATACGCAGTATTTT,CASSPDYLSTDTQYF,TRBJ2-3,TRBV7-2,NA,15,NA
TGTGCCAGCAGCCCCCGTCCGGGTTCCCTCAATGGCTACACCTTC,CASSPRPGSLNGYTF,TRBJ1-2,TRBV9,NA,15,NA